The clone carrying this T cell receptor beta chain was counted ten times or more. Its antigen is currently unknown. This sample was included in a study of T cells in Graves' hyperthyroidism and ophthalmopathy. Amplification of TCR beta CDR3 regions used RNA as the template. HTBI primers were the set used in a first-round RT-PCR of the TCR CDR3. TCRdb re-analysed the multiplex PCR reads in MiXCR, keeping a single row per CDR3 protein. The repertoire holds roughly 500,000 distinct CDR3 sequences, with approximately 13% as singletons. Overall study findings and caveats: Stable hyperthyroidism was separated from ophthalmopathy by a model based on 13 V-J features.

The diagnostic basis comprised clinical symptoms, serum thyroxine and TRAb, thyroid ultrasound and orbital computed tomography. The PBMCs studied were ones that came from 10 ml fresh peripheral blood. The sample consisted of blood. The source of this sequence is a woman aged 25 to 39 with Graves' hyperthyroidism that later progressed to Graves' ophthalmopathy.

CDR3 bases: TGTGCCAGCTCCCTCAATGGGAGGGGGAACACTGAAGCTTTCTTT. Encoded protein: CASSLNGRGNTEAFF. The V gene is TRBV18, the J gene TRBJ1-1; possibly TRBD1 for D (5 bases). This CDR3 has 15 residues. Trimming took 6 bases from V and 1 from J, leaving 15 bases between them. Germline CDR1 reads KGHSH; CDR2 reads LQKENI.